Many counts were recorded for the clone carrying this TCR beta chain. Its cognate antigen is unknown. Between the trimmed V and J ends, which lost 6 bases and 5 bases, there was a span of 11 bases. The CDR3 spans 13 residues. Germline V gene data show CDR1 as KGHSH and CDR2 as LQKENI. This sample was taken from a study of T cells after yellow fever vaccination. As for the study in general: It was SMART-Seq v4 Ultra Low Input that prepared the fractions with low cell numbers.

The study made its TCR cDNA through 5'RACE template switching. That step introduced a universal primer site along with UMIs. TCRdb recomputed calls from the 5' RACE reads with MiXCR, one row per CDR3 protein. The data show 250,000 to 400,000 distinct CDR3 sequences, approximately 4% seen once. Findings and caveats of the study: Post-booster repertoires again held most primary-vaccination clones (around 95% CD4, 88% CD8). FACS-sorted repertoires might harbor abundant contaminating clonotypes from the bulk population.

This sequence was found in a man between 18 and 35 years old who received the YFV17D yellow fever vaccine. This chain connects TRBV18 to TRBJ2-1, with D perhaps matching TRBD2 (5 bases). Sequenced here: PBMCs, sampled 5 days after the yellow fever booster vaccination. CDR3 nucleotide sequence: TGTGCCAGCTCTCCCCGGGGAAACAATGAGCAGTTCTTC. As protein: CASSPRGNNEQFF.